This TCR beta chain was found in a study of T-cell memory formation after mild COVID-19. In the study overall: Largely, the TCR clusters proved donor specific.

A note on this clonotype: The antigen remains undetermined.

5'RACE with constant-segment primers yielded barcoded, UMI-tagged TCR alpha and TCR beta cDNA libraries. From the 5' RACE reads, TCRdb called clonotypes with MiXCR, one entry per CDR3 protein. The sample yields fewer than 50,000 distinct CDR3 sequences, approximately 12% seen once. Trimming pared 7 bases from V and 3 bases from J, leaving 15 bases between. The CDR3 has 15 amino acids. Germline CDR1 KGHSH, CDR2 LQKENI. General study results and limits: Clones shrinking from day 15 to 85 showed even CD4/CD8 mixes; later expanders tilted CD4+.

Material: PBMCs or a T cell subset sorted from them (not recorded which). The TCR was taken from a man younger than 35 who had mild COVID-19 (a few samples of this study predate the infection). Cell type and time point are not known. The chain carries TRBV18 and TRBJ2-2, with D maybe TRBD2 (6 bases). CDR3 bases: TGTGCCAGCTGGCCTCCTGGAGGGGACACCGGGGAGCTGTTTTTT. Its translation is CASWPPGGDTGELFF.